Presented here are 26 T cell receptor beta chains from one specimen sequenced in a study of blood T cell repertoires in COVID-19. Sequencing used immunoSEQ multiplex PCR; TCRdb keeps in-frame clones, though not all of them. This table has about 260,000 clones, around four fifths appearing once. The sequenced material came from peripheral blood. The origin of the receptors is a man between 60 and 70 years old with acute or convalescent COVID-19.

This chain joins TRBV2 and TRBJ1-5, with 7 bases fitting TRBD1. This CDR3 has 16 amino acids. The V segment lost 5 bases and the J segment 4 bases; nucleotides outside the gene matches: 11. Germline assignment: CDR1 SNHLY and CDR2 FYNNEI. The CDR3 protein is CASSHLFETGNQPQHF. The CDR3 DNA reads TGTGCCAGCAGTCATCTTTTTGAGACAGGGAATCAGCCCCAGCATTTT.

The chain couples TRBV5-1 to TRBJ2-7, with TRBD1 identical over 8 bases. J lost 7 bases, V lost 4 bases, and 10 bases had no gene match. This CDR3 is built from 14 residues. The germline CDR1 and CDR2 sequences are SGHRS and YFSETQ. The CDR3, as DNA: TGCGCCAGCAGCCTAGGACAGGGCTTAGGGGAGCAGTACTTC. This encodes CASSLGQGLGEQYF. The full variable domain, in which reference TRBV5-1 and TRBJ2-7 provide the parts outside the CDR3, is KAGVTQTPRYLIKTRGQQVTLSCSPISGHRSVSWYQQTPGQGLQFLFEYFSETQRNKGNFPGRFSGRQFSNSRSEMNVSTLELGDSALYLCASSLGQGLGEQYFGPGTRLTVT.

This clone appeared once. V is TRBV5-1 and J is TRBJ1-6; D is undetermined. From germline, CDR1 is SGHRS and CDR2 YFSETQ. V was cut by 3 bases and J by 1 base, with 8 bases left in between. This CDR3 is built from 15 residues. CDR3 amino acids: CASSSSRSYNSPLHF. Written as DNA, the CDR3 is TGCGCCAGCAGCTCCTCGAGATCCTATAATTCACCCCTCCACTTT.

J is TRBJ1-1 and V is TRBV19, with unresolved D. The V end was cut by 1 base, the J end by 0 bases, with 12 bases between. The CDR3 runs 16 residues. Germline lookup yields CDR1 LNHDA and CDR2 SQIVND (reference sequence). Written as DNA, the CDR3 is TGTGCCAGTAGTATAGGTAATTTCGGGGTGAACACTGAAGCTTTCTTT. Amino acid sequence: CASSIGNFGVNTEAFF.

The CDR3 DNA is TGTGCCAGCAGCTTCGGGCTAGCGGTAACTGATACGCAGTATTTT. The encoded protein is CASSFGLAVTDTQYF. This chain uses TRBV7-3 with TRBJ2-3; the match to TRBD2 covers 7 bases. The CDR3 runs 15 residues. Germline values: CDR1 SGHTA, CDR2 FQGTGA. The junction had 9 bases not matched to a gene; V was cut back by 3 bases and J by 6 bases.

This clone was detected once. The gene calls are TRBV7-3 and TRBJ1-2; 9 bases align to TRBD1. The J segment lost 2 bases and the V segment lost 5 bases, leaving 6 bases of the junction unmatched. CDR3 length equals 15 residues. In germline, CDR1 is SGHTA, CDR2 FQGTGA. The CDR3 sequence is CASSPGQGQNYGYTF. CDR3 DNA: TGTGCCAGCAGCCCGGGACAGGGACAAAACTATGGCTACACCTTC. Variable domain in full (rest from reference TRBV7-3 and TRBJ1-2): GAGVSQTPSNKVTEKGKYVELRCDPISGHTALYWYRQSLGQGPEFLIYFQGTGAADDSGLPNDRFFAVRPEGSVSTLKIQRTERGDSAVYLCASSPGQGQNYGYTFGSGTRLTVV.

The V and J genes are TRBV11-3 and TRBJ2-5; TRBD2 matches at 15 bases. The V and J ends lost 1 base and 4 bases, in that order; junction bases with no gene match: 4. Germline V gives CDR1 SGHNT, CDR2 YENEEA. This CDR3 contains 17 residues. CDR3 protein: CASSLGTSGRARETQYF. The CDR3 nucleotides are TGTGCCAGCAGCTTAGGGACTAGCGGGAGGGCCCGAGAGACCCAGTACTTC.

The J gene is TRBJ2-7, the V gene TRBV12-3 or TRBV12-4; TRBD1 agrees at 8 bases. The length of the CDR3 is 13 residues. V lost 6 bases and J lost 3; bases outside the gene matches: 4. The CDR3 sequence: CASSGGQGYEQYF. For the CDR3, the DNA is TGTGCCAGCAGCGGTGGACAGGGCTACGAGCAGTACTTC.

This sequence joins TRBV6-6 and TRBJ2-7; D unclear. Trimming stripped 8 bases from V and 6 bases from J, with 11 bases between. This CDR3 contains 11 residues. Germline CDR1 is MNHNY and CDR2 is SVGAGI (reference sequence). CDR3 bases: TGTGCCAGCTCAACCGCGTCCGAGCAGTACTTC. It translates to CASSTASEQYF.

The chain combines TRBV27 with TRBJ1-6; D uncertain. Per the germline V gene, CDR1 is MNHEY and CDR2 is SMNVEV (reference sequence). The CDR3 has 16 amino acids. V was clipped by 6 bases and J by 4 bases, with 16 bases between them. This CDR3 reads CASSRQRPEYNSPLHF. CDR3 coding DNA: TGTGCCAGCAGCCGCCAGCGGCCCGAGTATAATTCACCCCTCCACTTT.

V gene TRBV2 combines with J gene TRBJ1-5; 7 bases map to TRBD1. Looked up from germline, CDR1 is SNHLY and CDR2 is FYNNEI. With V trimmed by 1 base and J by 6 bases, 6 bases remained unmatched. The CDR3 sequence is 15 residues long. CDR3 bases: TGTGCCAGCAGTGAAGAGGGGTCAGGGGGTCAGCCCCAGCATTTT. Translation: CASSEEGSGGQPQHF.

The V and J genes are TRBV4-1 and TRBJ1-5; no firm D call. There are 14 residues in the CDR3. Germline-derived CDR1 and CDR2 are MGHRA and YSYEKL. Trimming removed 0 bases at V and 2 bases at J, with 5 bases between. The CDR3 region has the DNA TGCGCCAGCAGCCAAGATAATCGCAATCAGCCCCAGCATTTT. This sequence encodes CASSQDNRNQPQHF.

This sequence joins TRBV5-1 and TRBJ1-4; 7 bases line up with TRBD1. The CDR3 runs 16 residues. V was pared by 4 bases and J by 3 bases, with 9 bases of the junction left unmatched. Germline loops: CDR1 SGHRS, CDR2 YFSETQ. Here the CDR3 reads CASSLGGGPSNEKLFF. CDR3 coding DNA: TGCGCCAGCAGCCTTGGAGGGGGCCCCTCTAATGAAAAACTGTTTTTT.

The CDR3 loop is CASSVSRTGWDSPLHF. CDR3 DNA: TGTGCCAGCAGTGTTTCCCGTACAGGGTGGGATTCACCCCTCCACTTT. The chain is built from TRBV2 and TRBJ1-6, with TRBD1 as a possible D gene (6 bases). This CDR3 is 16 amino acids long. CDR1 is SNHLY and CDR2 is FYNNEI in the germline V gene. Trimming left V 4 bases short and J 8 bases short, with 18 bases between.

The chain links TRBV10-3 to TRBJ2-1, with 11 bases fitting TRBD2. V lost 4 bases, J lost 0 bases, and 17 bases stayed unmatched. CDR1 and CDR2 (germline): ENHRY, SYGVKD. CDR3 length: 21 residues. For the CDR3, the DNA is TGTGCCATCAGTGGTACCGGGGCTAGCGGGAGGACTACGAGCTCCTACAATGAGCAGTTCTTC. Its protein product is CAISGTGASGRTTSSYNEQFF.

This chain uses TRBV19 with TRBJ2-7; 9 bases map to TRBD1. Looked up from germline, CDR1 is LNHDA and CDR2 is SQIVND (reference sequence). The V and J ends lost 4 bases and 2 bases, in that order; junction bases with no gene match: 6. CDR3 length: 15 amino acids. The CDR3 sequence is CASSTWTGATYEQYF. Written as DNA, the CDR3 is TGTGCCAGTAGTACCTGGACAGGGGCCACCTACGAGCAGTACTTC.

The rearrangement uses TRBV7-2 and TRBJ1-1; 8 nucleotides line up with TRBD1. V was pared by 6 bases and J by 3 bases, with 3 bases of the junction left unmatched. The CDR3 has 13 amino acids. From germline, CDR1 is SGHTA and CDR2 FQGNSA. In DNA, the CDR3 is TGTGCCAGCAGTTCGGACAGGGACACTGAAGCTTTCTTT. This codes for CASSSDRDTEAFF.

The V gene is TRBV4-1, the J gene TRBJ2-5; D gene unclear. Germline-derived CDR1 and CDR2 are MGHRA and YSYEKL. This CDR3 is built from 13 residues. Trimming took off 2 bases at V and 4 bases at J, with 8 bases between the two ends. CDR3 nucleotides: TGCGCCAGCAGCCAAAATAGCCCAGAGACCCAGTACTTC. Protein sequence: CASSQNSPETQYF.

V gene TRBV4-3 combines with J gene TRBJ1-2; D gene unclear. CDR3 length: 15 amino acids. V was trimmed by 0 bases and J by 4 bases, leaving 12 bases between them. Germline-derived CDR1 and CDR2 are LGHNA and YSLEER. Here the CDR3 DNA reads TGCGCCAGCAGCCAAGACTGGGGAGGAGGCTATGGCTACACCTTC. This gives the protein CASSQDWGGGYGYTF.

This rearrangement joins TRBV28 to TRBJ2-5; D not resolved. V gave up 2 bases and J gave up 2 bases, with 6 bases separating them. This CDR3 has 13 amino acids. The V gene's germline CDR1 is MDHEN and CDR2 SYDVKM. The CDR3 reads CASSLEDQETQYF. The CDR3 nucleotides are TGTGCCAGCAGTTTAGAGGATCAAGAGACCCAGTACTTC. Complete variable domain (other parts from reference TRBV28 and TRBJ2-5): DVKVTQSSRYLVKRTGEKVFLECVQDMDHENMFWYRQDPGLGLRLIYFSYDVKMKEKGDIPEGYSVSREKKERFSLILESASTNQTSMYLCASSLEDQETQYFGPGTRLLVL.

The chain uses TRBV28 and TRBJ1-6; possibly TRBD1 for D (6 bases). Germline-derived CDR1 and CDR2 are MDHEN and SYDVKM. V lost 8 bases, J lost 7 bases, and 18 bases lay in between. This CDR3 is 15 amino acids long. Written as DNA, the CDR3 is TGTGCCAGCCGGGGGGGCGGGGGCTGGAATTCACCCCTCCACTTT. Residues: CASRGGGGWNSPLHF.

The genes are TRBV19 and TRBJ1-5, with D possibly being TRBD1 (6 bases). CDR1 is LNHDA and CDR2 is SQIVND in the germline V gene (reference sequence). V was pared by 3 bases and J by 8 bases, with 14 bases between. The CDR3 sequence is 14 residues long. The DNA of the CDR3 is TGTGCCAGTAGTATTTTGGGGGCGCGGGAGCCCCAGCATTTT. This codes for CASSILGAREPQHF.

Notes on this clone: In the same sample, other DNA sequences code for this CDR3. The chain couples TRBV18 to TRBJ1-1, with a possible D match to TRBD1 (6 bases). CDR1 is KGHSH and CDR2 is LQKENI in the germline V gene. The CDR3 is 15 residues long. V gave up 3 bases and J gave up 5 bases, with 16 bases separating them. CDR3 region: CASSPEGGARTEAFF. In nucleotides, the CDR3 is TGTGCCAGCTCACCTGAGGGGGGGGCGAGGACTGAAGCTTTCTTT. Filled out from reference TRBV18 and TRBJ1-1, the complete variable domain reads NAGVMQNPRHLVRRRGQEARLRCSPMKGHSHVYWYRQLPEEGLKFMVYLQKENIIDESGMPKERFSAEFPKEGPSILRIQQVVRGDSAAYFCASSPEGGARTEAFFGQGTRLTVV.

This clone appeared a few times. The genes are TRBV7-9 and TRBJ1-5; tentative D call: TRBD1 (6 bases). From germline, CDR1 is SEHNR and CDR2 FQNEAQ (reference sequence). With 11 bases removed from V and 1 base from J, the gap between germline ends came to 15 bases. This CDR3 comprises 14 residues. The CDR3 region is CAGARGESNQPQHF. The CDR3, as DNA: TGTGCCGGGGCCAGGGGAGAAAGCAATCAGCCCCAGCATTTT.

This clone came up once. The CDR3 coding sequence is TGTGCCAGCAGGTCACAGGGAGATCAGCCCCAGCATTTT. Translation gives CASRSQGDQPQHF. This sequence joins TRBV6-5 and TRBJ1-5; tentatively, D is TRBD1 (6 bases). From germline, CDR1 is MNHEY and CDR2 SVGAGI. V gave up 6 bases and J gave up 5 bases, with 11 bases separating them. The CDR3 contains 13 residues.

The rearrangement joins TRBV19 to TRBJ2-2, with 12 bases that match TRBD2. Germline trimming cut 5 bases from V and 3 bases from J; bases unmatched to any gene: 1. The germline gives CDR1 LNHDA, CDR2 SQIVND (reference sequence). The CDR3 has 15 residues. The DNA for the CDR3 is TGTGCCAGTAGTGGACTAGCGGGGTACACCGGGGAGCTGTTTTTT. This sequence encodes CASSGLAGYTGELFF.